The clone carrying this T cell receptor beta chain turned up a few times. Germline lookup yields CDR1 SGHTA and CDR2 FQGNSA. The CDR3 runs to 14 residues. The ends were cut back, 9 bases at V and 4 bases at J, with 19 bases in the middle. This sample was included in a study of blood T cell repertoires in COVID-19. The overall study: Specimens from acute and convalescent COVID-19 originated in the United States, Italy and Spain. T cells, B-cell-depleted T cells, or PBMCs provided the cDNA or gDNA that served as material.

TCRdb keeps only in-frame clones here, not all; method: immunoSEQ multiplex PCR. The table has 150,000 to 200,000 clones, roughly nine tenths seen once. This TCR came from a woman aged 55-70 years with COVID-19, enrolled during active disease. J is TRBJ2-7 and V is TRBV7-2; tentatively, D is TRBD1 (5 bases). Sequenced material: peripheral blood. The CDR3 reads CASRTPGIQYEQYF. CDR3 coding DNA: TGTGCCAGTAGGACCCCAGGGATACAGTACGAGCAGTACTTC.